These T cell receptor beta chains were read from a single sample in a study of blood T cell repertoires in COVID-19. Sequenced by immunoSEQ multiplex PCR; TCRdb stores in-frame clones only, minus some. This sample carries approximately 19,000 clones, under 90% of them seen once, and the ten largest clones take less than 6%. Sequences were obtained from peripheral blood. The receptors shown here come from a human donor in a cohort sampled during active COVID-19. Both conserved end residues are part of each CDR3. Each record gives: CDR3 protein, CDR3 DNA, clone size, V gene, J gene, D gene. A D gene is named only where the DNA matches it firmly. Rows may omit the clone size; those that give it use once, few, many or a size class.

CDR3 protein: CASSRGHGDEQYF; CDR3 DNA: TGCGCCAGCAGCAGGGGCCATGGAGACGAGCAGTACTTC; clone size: -; V gene: TRBV5-1; J gene: TRBJ2-7; D gene: -
CDR3 protein: CASSLEWASGSNEQFF; CDR3 DNA: TGTGCCAGCAGCTTAGAATGGGCTAGCGGGAGTAATGAGCAGTTCTTC; clone size: -; V gene: TRBV7-9; J gene: TRBJ2-1; D gene: TRBD2
CDR3 protein: CASSLDRASTEAFF; CDR3 DNA: TGTGCCAGCAGTCTGGACAGGGCTAGCACTGAAGCTTTCTTT; clone size: -; V gene: TRBV6-5; J gene: TRBJ1-1; D gene: TRBD1
CDR3 protein: CASSELGGPPGTQYF; CDR3 DNA: TGTGCCAGCAGTGAACTGGGGGGACCTCCGGGGACCCAGTACTTC; clone size: -; V gene: TRBV6-1; J gene: TRBJ2-5; D gene: -
CDR3 protein: CASTTGQTNTEAFF; CDR3 DNA: TGTGCCAGTACCACGGGACAGACAAACACTGAAGCTTTCTTT; clone size: -; V gene: TRBV19; J gene: TRBJ1-1; D gene: TRBD1
CDR3 protein: CASNHGLADYEQYF; CDR3 DNA: TGTGCCAGCAATCATGGACTAGCGGACTACGAGCAGTACTTC; clone size: -; V gene: TRBV28; J gene: TRBJ2-7; D gene: TRBD2
CDR3 protein: CASSRGGGADTQYF; CDR3 DNA: TGTGCCAGCAGCCGCGGGGGAGGGGCAGATACGCAGTATTTT; clone size: -; V gene: TRBV7-9; J gene: TRBJ2-3; D gene: TRBD2
CDR3 protein: CASSLISGQGILRTQYF; CDR3 DNA: TGTGCCAGCAGCCTCATATCGGGACAGGGGATCCTTCGGACCCAGTACTTC; clone size: -; V gene: TRBV7-2; J gene: TRBJ2-5; D gene: TRBD1
CDR3 protein: CASSQEGLAGSETQYF; CDR3 DNA: TGTGCCAGCAGCCAAGAAGGGCTAGCGGGATCAGAGACCCAGTACTTC; clone size: -; V gene: TRBV14; J gene: TRBJ2-5; D gene: TRBD2
CDR3 protein: CASSPWDIRYTEAFF; CDR3 DNA: TGTGCCAGCAGCCCCTGGGACATTCGGTACACTGAAGCTTTCTTT; clone size: -; V gene: TRBV5-5; J gene: TRBJ1-1; D gene: -
CDR3 protein: CATSGQGARTEAFF; CDR3 DNA: TGCGCCACCTCGGGACAGGGGGCGCGGACTGAAGCTTTCTTT; clone size: -; V gene: TRBV10-2; J gene: TRBJ1-1; D gene: TRBD1
CDR3 protein: CASSSQAGPRPQHF; CDR3 DNA: TGTGCCAGCAGTTCCCAGGCGGGCCCCCGGCCCCAGCATTTT; clone size: -; V gene: TRBV28; J gene: TRBJ1-5; D gene: -
CDR3 protein: CASSLYGTSGGRSYNEQFF; CDR3 DNA: TGTGCCAGCAGCTTATATGGGACTAGCGGGGGCCGCTCCTACAATGAGCAGTTCTTC; clone size: -; V gene: TRBV11-2; J gene: TRBJ2-1; D gene: TRBD2
CDR3 protein: CATSANTDSGGRTYEQYF; CDR3 DNA: TGTGCCACCAGTGCCAATACCGATAGTGGCGGGAGAACATACGAGCAGTACTTC; clone size: -; V gene: TRBV24-1; J gene: TRBJ2-7; D gene: TRBD2
CDR3 protein: CASSLWGQTSNQPQHF; CDR3 DNA: TGTGCCAGCAGTTTATGGGGACAGACTAGCAATCAGCCCCAGCATTTT; clone size: -; V gene: TRBV28; J gene: TRBJ1-5; D gene: TRBD1
CDR3 protein: CASRTSGRPGELFF; CDR3 DNA: TGTGCCAGTCGGACTAGCGGGCGTCCCGGGGAGCTGTTTTTT; clone size: -; V gene: TRBV18; J gene: TRBJ2-2; D gene: TRBD2
CDR3 protein: CASSVDGSAGRTGELFF; CDR3 DNA: TGTGCCAGCAGTGTGGACGGTTCGGCAGGGCGGACCGGGGAGCTGTTTTTT; clone size: -; V gene: TRBV2; J gene: TRBJ2-2; D gene: -
CDR3 protein: CASSQVMDRGPGELFF; CDR3 DNA: TGTGCCAGCAGCCAAGTAATGGACAGGGGGCCCGGGGAGCTGTTTTTT; clone size: -; V gene: TRBV3-1/TRBV3-2; J gene: TRBJ2-2; D gene: TRBD1
CDR3 protein: CASSVSGGYEQYF; CDR3 DNA: TGTGCCAGCAGCGTGTCAGGGGGCTACGAGCAGTACTTC; clone size: -; V gene: TRBV9; J gene: TRBJ2-7; D gene: TRBD1
CDR3 protein: CASSLLGSPYEQYF; CDR3 DNA: TGTGCCAGCAGCTTACTCGGGAGTCCCTACGAGCAGTACTTC; clone size: -; V gene: TRBV13; J gene: TRBJ2-7; D gene: -
CDR3 protein: CASSFDREYTEAFF; CDR3 DNA: TGTGCCAGCAGCTTTGACAGGGAATACACTGAAGCTTTCTTT; clone size: -; V gene: TRBV5-6; J gene: TRBJ1-1; D gene: TRBD1
CDR3 protein: CASSESPLNEQFF; CDR3 DNA: TGTGCCAGCAGTGAGTCTCCACTTAATGAGCAGTTCTTC; clone size: -; V gene: TRBV9; J gene: TRBJ2-1; D gene: -
CDR3 protein: CASSPGLAGMYEQYF; CDR3 DNA: TGTGCCAGCAGCCCAGGACTAGCGGGGATGTACGAGCAGTACTTC; clone size: -; V gene: TRBV27; J gene: TRBJ2-7; D gene: TRBD2
CDR3 protein: CASKGGQADNYGYTF; CDR3 DNA: TGTGCCAGTAAAGGGGGTCAGGCCGATAACTATGGCTACACCTTC; clone size: -; V gene: TRBV19; J gene: TRBJ1-2; D gene: -
CDR3 protein: CAISESRGQYSNQPQHF; CDR3 DNA: TGTGCCATCAGTGAGTCAAGAGGACAGTATAGCAATCAGCCCCAGCATTTT; clone size: -; V gene: TRBV10-3; J gene: TRBJ1-5; D gene: -
CDR3 protein: CASSQDLAKNIQYF; CDR3 DNA: TGCGCCAGCAGCCAAGATCTAGCCAAAAACATTCAGTACTTC; clone size: -; V gene: TRBV4-1; J gene: TRBJ2-4; D gene: -
CDR3 protein: CAWSAGLSGNTIYF; CDR3 DNA: TGTGCCTGGAGTGCCGGACTCTCTGGAAACACCATATATTTT; clone size: -; V gene: TRBV30; J gene: TRBJ1-3; D gene: -
CDR3 protein: CAISDMDRFDEQFF; CDR3 DNA: TGTGCCATCAGTGACATGGACAGGTTCGATGAGCAGTTCTTC; clone size: -; V gene: TRBV10-3; J gene: TRBJ2-1; D gene: TRBD1
CDR3 protein: CASSPDRAGELFF; CDR3 DNA: TGTGCCAGCTCACCTGACCGGGCCGGGGAGCTGTTTTTT; clone size: -; V gene: TRBV18; J gene: TRBJ2-2; D gene: -
CDR3 protein: CASSSPTSGRSLETQYF; CDR3 DNA: TGTGCCAGCAGCTCACCGACTAGCGGGAGATCCCTAGAGACCCAGTACTTC; clone size: -; V gene: TRBV5-4; J gene: TRBJ2-5; D gene: TRBD2
CDR3 protein: CASSLLQGIPGELFF; CDR3 DNA: TGTGCCAGCAGCCTTTTGCAGGGAATTCCCGGGGAGCTGTTTTTT; clone size: -; V gene: TRBV28; J gene: TRBJ2-2; D gene: -
CDR3 protein: CASSLVGVYGYTF; CDR3 DNA: TGTGCCAGCAGCTTGGTAGGGGTATATGGCTACACCTTC; clone size: -; V gene: TRBV5-8; J gene: TRBJ1-2; D gene: -
CDR3 protein: CASSEESEKLFF; CDR3 DNA: TGTGCCAGCAGTGAGGAGTCTGAAAAACTGTTTTTT; clone size: -; V gene: TRBV2; J gene: TRBJ1-4; D gene: -
CDR3 protein: CASSGRTGVSQPQHF; CDR3 DNA: TGTGCCAGCAGTGGTAGGACAGGGGTAAGTCAGCCCCAGCATTTT; clone size: -; V gene: TRBV2; J gene: TRBJ1-5; D gene: TRBD1
CDR3 protein: CASSLTRTGGTEAFF; CDR3 DNA: TGTGCCAGCAGCCTCACCCGGACAGGGGGCACTGAAGCTTTCTTT; clone size: once; V gene: TRBV6-2/TRBV6-3; J gene: TRBJ1-1; D gene: TRBD1
CDR3 protein: CASSYPGTYEQYF; CDR3 DNA: TGTGCCAGCAGTTACCCGGGGACTTACGAGCAGTACTTC; clone size: once; V gene: TRBV6-6; J gene: TRBJ2-7; D gene: -
CDR3 protein: CASSRDYLSGYTF; CDR3 DNA: TGTGCCAGCAGTCGGGACTATTTGAGTGGCTACACCTTC; clone size: -; V gene: TRBV6-4; J gene: TRBJ1-2; D gene: -
CDR3 protein: CASSLFWSGITDTQYF; CDR3 DNA: TGTGCCAGCAGCCTCTTTTGGTCAGGGATCACAGATACGCAGTATTTT; clone size: -; V gene: TRBV4-2; J gene: TRBJ2-3; D gene: -
CDR3 protein: CASAAGDSGTDTQYF; CDR3 DNA: TGTGCCAGCGCGGCAGGGGATAGCGGCACAGATACGCAGTATTTT; clone size: -; V gene: TRBV6-5; J gene: TRBJ2-3; D gene: -
CDR3 protein: CASSWALAGADTQYF; CDR3 DNA: TGTGCCAGCAGCTGGGCTTTGGCGGGAGCAGATACGCAGTATTTT; clone size: -; V gene: TRBV5-6; J gene: TRBJ2-3; D gene: TRBD2
CDR3 protein: CASSLKGDSPLHF; CDR3 DNA: TGCGCCAGCAGCCTGAAGGGGGATTCACCCCTCCACTTT; clone size: few; V gene: TRBV5-1; J gene: TRBJ1-6; D gene: -
CDR3 protein: CASSPGTSGFDEQFF; CDR3 DNA: TGTGCCAGCAGTCCCGGGACTAGCGGGTTCGATGAGCAGTTCTTC; clone size: -; V gene: TRBV6-5; J gene: TRBJ2-1; D gene: TRBD2
CDR3 protein: CASSESNSGGYTF; CDR3 DNA: TGTGCCAGCAGTGAATCCAACAGTGGCGGCTACACCTTC; clone size: -; V gene: TRBV25-1; J gene: TRBJ1-2; D gene: -
CDR3 protein: CASSEAVGRGYEQYF; CDR3 DNA: TGTGCCAGCAGTGAAGCGGTCGGGAGGGGCTACGAGCAGTACTTC; clone size: -; V gene: TRBV6-1; J gene: TRBJ2-7; D gene: TRBD2
CDR3 protein: CASSLQGLSPLHF; CDR3 DNA: TGTGCCAGCAGCTTACAGGGGTTGTCACCCCTCCACTTT; clone size: -; V gene: TRBV7-3; J gene: TRBJ1-6; D gene: -
CDR3 protein: CASSFGGSGANVLTF; CDR3 DNA: TGTGCCAGCAGCTTCGGGGGCTCTGGGGCCAACGTCCTGACTTTC; clone size: -; V gene: TRBV5-4; J gene: TRBJ2-6; D gene: -
CDR3 protein: CASSLDLQGAVGAEAFF; CDR3 DNA: TGTGCCAGCAGCTTAGATCTCCAGGGGGCTGTGGGCGCTGAAGCTTTCTTT; clone size: -; V gene: TRBV11-2; J gene: TRBJ1-1; D gene: TRBD1
CDR3 protein: CASSLGVISYNEQFF; CDR3 DNA: TGCGCCAGCAGCTTGGGCGTAATCTCCTACAATGAGCAGTTCTTC; clone size: -; V gene: TRBV5-1; J gene: TRBJ2-1; D gene: -
CDR3 protein: CASRTGNQPQHF; CDR3 DNA: TGTGCCAGCAGGACAGGGAACCAGCCCCAGCATTTT; clone size: few; V gene: TRBV6-5; J gene: TRBJ1-5; D gene: TRBD1
CDR3 protein: CASSYETSGETQYF; CDR3 DNA: TGCGCCAGCAGCTACGAGACTAGCGGAGAGACCCAGTACTTC; clone size: -; V gene: TRBV5-1; J gene: TRBJ2-5; D gene: TRBD2
CDR3 protein: CSVEDREKGYEQYF; CDR3 DNA: TGCAGCGTTGAAGATCGGGAGAAGGGCTACGAGCAGTACTTC; clone size: -; V gene: TRBV29-1; J gene: TRBJ2-7; D gene: -
CDR3 protein: CASSYSRDMNTEAFF; CDR3 DNA: TGTGCCAGCAGTTACTCGAGGGACATGAACACTGAAGCTTTCTTT; clone size: -; V gene: TRBV6-5; J gene: TRBJ1-1; D gene: -
CDR3 protein: CASSEGAGGVEEQYF; CDR3 DNA: TGTGCCAGCAGTGAGGGTGCAGGGGGAGTTGAAGAGCAGTACTTC; clone size: -; V gene: TRBV2; J gene: TRBJ2-7; D gene: TRBD1
CDR3 protein: CSASISLGQKGNQPQHF; CDR3 DNA: TGCAGTGCTAGTATTTCCTTGGGGCAAAAAGGGAATCAGCCCCAGCATTTT; clone size: -; V gene: TRBV20-1; J gene: TRBJ1-5; D gene: -
CDR3 protein: CASVAGGTYNEQFF; CDR3 DNA: TGTGCCAGTGTAGCGGGGGGGACATACAATGAGCAGTTCTTC; clone size: -; V gene: TRBV6-5; J gene: TRBJ2-1; D gene: TRBD2
CDR3 protein: CASSAQGSEQYF; CDR3 DNA: TGTGCCAGTAGTGCACAGGGTAGCGAGCAGTACTTC; clone size: -; V gene: TRBV19; J gene: TRBJ2-7; D gene: -